What follows are 8 T cell receptor beta chains derived from one specimen sequenced in a study of T cell repertoires in cytomegalovirus infection. TCRdb re-derived calls from the reads in MiXCR, one entry per CDR3 protein. The sample lists about 600,000 distinct CDR3 sequences, 24% occurring once. The specimen sequenced was CD8+ T cells from PBMCs. The receptors were gathered from a human donor in good health (CMV status not recorded). Some clones in this sample may be carry-over from other donors' samples.

This clonotype was counted between two and nine times. V and J are TRBV5-1 and TRBJ2-7; D is undetermined. V was cut by 0 bases and J by 2 bases, with 9 bases left in between. Germline V gives CDR1 SGHRS, CDR2 YFSETQ. The CDR3 runs 14 residues. The CDR3 region has the DNA TGCGCCAGCAGCTTGGCGGCGGCCCCCTACGAGCAGTACTTC. Encoded protein: CASSLAAAPYEQYF.

This clonotype showed up just a few times. The chain links TRBV19 to TRBJ2-1, with 8 bases lining up with TRBD1. V trimming: 2 bases; J trimming: 9 bases; junction bases outside the gene matches: 6. This CDR3 contains 14 residues. Per the germline V gene, CDR1 is LNHDA and CDR2 is SQIVND (reference sequence). The CDR3 region has the DNA TGTGCCAGTAGTATATCAGGGGGCGCGGTTGAGCAGTTCTTC. Residues: CASSISGGAVEQFF.

This clonotype was counted only a few times. The chain joins TRBV25-1 to TRBJ1-4, with a tentative D call TRBD1 (6 bases). The germline V gene encodes CDR1 MGHDK and CDR2 SYGVNS. Trimming pared 2 bases from V and 4 bases from J, leaving 26 bases between. The CDR3 length is 20 residues. CDR3 sequence (DNA): TGTGCCAGCAGTGAAGAGGGGGGGCCTCAAGCCTTTCGGGATAATGAAAAACTGTTTTTT. Encoded protein: CASSEEGGPQAFRDNEKLFF.

On this clonotype itself: With a much larger clone just one base away, this may be a read error. The chain employs TRBV7-8 and TRBJ2-7; 7 nucleotides agree with TRBD1. The CDR3 has 14 amino acids. In germline, CDR1 is SGHVS, CDR2 FQNEAQ. The CDR3 sequence: CVSRTGANRYEQYF. In DNA form, the CDR3 reads TGTGTCAGCAGAACAGGGGCAAATCGGTACGAGCAGTACTTC.

This clonotype has more than one count but fewer than ten. J is TRBJ2-1 and V is TRBV4-1; TRBD2 aligns across 11 bases. The V segment lost 4 bases and the J segment 3 bases; nucleotides outside the gene matches: 8. This CDR3 region has 17 residues. Germline-derived CDR1 and CDR2 are MGHRA and YSYEKL. Written as DNA, the CDR3 is TGCGCCAGCAGCCGAGAGAATAGCGGGGGGGTCTACAATGAGCAGTTCTTC. Translation: CASSRENSGGVYNEQFF.

This chain connects TRBV7-9 to TRBJ2-1; D is uncertain. The CDR3 loop spans 18 amino acids. Germline CDR1 is SEHNR and CDR2 is FQNEAQ (reference sequence). V lost 7 bases, J lost 3 bases, and 25 bases lay in between. CDR3 bases: TGTGCCAGCAACTCCGACTTAAGGCAGACCGACAACTACAATGAGCAGTTCTTC. It codes for CASNSDLRQTDNYNEQFF. Looking up the rest from reference TRBV7-9 and TRBJ2-1 gives the full variable domain: DTGVSQNPRHKITKRGQNVTFRCDPISEHNRLYWYRQTLGQGPEFLTYFQNEAQLEKSRLLSDRFSAERPKGSFSTLEIQRTEQGDSAMYLCASNSDLRQTDNYNEQFFGPGTRLTVL.

This clonotype was recorded many times. This sequence joins TRBV5-4 and TRBJ2-1; TRBD2 matches 11 bases. The junction had 3 bases not matched to a gene; V was cut back by 2 bases and J by 5 bases. CDR1 and CDR2 from the germline V gene are SGHNT and YYREEE (reference sequence). CDR3 size: 15 residues. Written as DNA, the CDR3 is TGTGCCAGCAGCTTTGGGACTAGCGGAAACAATGAGCAGTTCTTC. Its protein product is CASSFGTSGNNEQFF.

The sample holds a few counts of this clonotype. A read error may account for a junction end that differs from germline. In DNA form, the CDR3 reads TGTGCCAGCAGTTCGCCCGGGGGGAGTCGGTGGTTC. The encoded protein is CASSSPGGSRWF. The chain is built from TRBV28 and TRBJ2-7; 7 bases align to TRBD2. In germline, CDR1 is MDHEN, CDR2 SYDVKM. The CDR3 spans 12 residues.